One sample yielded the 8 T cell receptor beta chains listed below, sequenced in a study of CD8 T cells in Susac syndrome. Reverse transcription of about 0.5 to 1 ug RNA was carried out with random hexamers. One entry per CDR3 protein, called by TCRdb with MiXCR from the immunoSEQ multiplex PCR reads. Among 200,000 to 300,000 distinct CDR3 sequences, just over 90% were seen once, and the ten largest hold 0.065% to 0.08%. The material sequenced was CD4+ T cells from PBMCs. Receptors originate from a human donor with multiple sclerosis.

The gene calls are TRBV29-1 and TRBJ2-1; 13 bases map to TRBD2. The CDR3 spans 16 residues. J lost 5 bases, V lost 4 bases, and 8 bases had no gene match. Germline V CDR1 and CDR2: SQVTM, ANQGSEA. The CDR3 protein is CSVGGTSGVYDNEQFF. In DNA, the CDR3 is TGCAGCGTTGGGGGGACTAGCGGGGTCTATGACAATGAGCAGTTCTTC.

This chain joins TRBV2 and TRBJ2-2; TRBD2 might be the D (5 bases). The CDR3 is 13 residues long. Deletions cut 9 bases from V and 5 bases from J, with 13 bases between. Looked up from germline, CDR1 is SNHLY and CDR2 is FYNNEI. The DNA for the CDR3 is TGTGCCAGGAGTATCGGGGTGACCGGGGAGCTGTTTTTT. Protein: CARSIGVTGELFF.

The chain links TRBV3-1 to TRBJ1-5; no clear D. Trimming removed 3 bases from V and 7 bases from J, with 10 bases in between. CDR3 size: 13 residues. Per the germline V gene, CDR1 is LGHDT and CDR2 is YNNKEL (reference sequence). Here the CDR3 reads CASSHESKQPQHF. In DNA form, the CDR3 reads TGTGCCAGCAGCCACGAGAGTAAGCAGCCCCAGCATTTT. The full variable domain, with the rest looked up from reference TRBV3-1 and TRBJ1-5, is DTAVSQTPKYLVTQMGNDKSIKCEQNLGHDTMYWYKQDSKKFLKIMFSYNNKELIINETVPNRFSPKSPDKAHLNLHINSLELGDSAVYFCASSHESKQPQHFGDGTRLSIL.

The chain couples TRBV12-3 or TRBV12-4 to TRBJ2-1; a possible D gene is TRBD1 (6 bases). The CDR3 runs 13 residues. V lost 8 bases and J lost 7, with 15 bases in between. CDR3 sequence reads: CASSLTGRNEQFF. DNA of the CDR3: TGTGCCAGCTCCCTTACAGGGCGGAATGAGCAGTTCTTC.

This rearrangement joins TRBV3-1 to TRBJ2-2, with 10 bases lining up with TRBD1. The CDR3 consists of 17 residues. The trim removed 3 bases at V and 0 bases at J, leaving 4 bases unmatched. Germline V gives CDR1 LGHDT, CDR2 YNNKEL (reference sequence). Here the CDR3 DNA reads TGTGCCAGCAGCCAGCCCGGGACAGGGGCGAACACCGGGGAGCTGTTTTTT. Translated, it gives CASSQPGTGANTGELFF.

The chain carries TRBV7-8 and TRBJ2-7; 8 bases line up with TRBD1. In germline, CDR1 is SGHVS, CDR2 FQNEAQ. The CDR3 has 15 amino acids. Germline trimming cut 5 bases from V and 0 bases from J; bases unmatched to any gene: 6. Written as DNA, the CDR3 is TGTGCCAGCAGCCAGGGACAGGTTAGCTCCTACGAGCAGTACGTC. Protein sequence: CASSQGQVSSYEQYV.

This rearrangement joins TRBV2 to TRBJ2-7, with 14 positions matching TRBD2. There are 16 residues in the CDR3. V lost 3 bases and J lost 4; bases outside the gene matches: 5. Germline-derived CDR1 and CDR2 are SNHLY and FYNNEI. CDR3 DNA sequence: TGTGCCAGCAGTGAGGGACTAGCGGGAGTTTTGTACGAGCAGTACGTC. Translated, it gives CASSEGLAGVLYEQYV.

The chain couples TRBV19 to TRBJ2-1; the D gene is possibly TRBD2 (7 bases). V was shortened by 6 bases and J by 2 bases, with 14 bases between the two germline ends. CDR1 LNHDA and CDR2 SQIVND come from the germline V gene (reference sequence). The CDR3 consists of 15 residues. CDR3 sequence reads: CASRGRGGPYNEQFF. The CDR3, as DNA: TGTGCCAGTAGAGGCAGGGGAGGGCCCTACAATGAGCAGTTCTTC.